Presented here are 3 T cell receptor beta chains from one specimen sequenced in a study of human T cells and chemical hapten exposure. Specified time point: patch test 2, 6 weeks after DPC sensitization. Treatment given: therapeutic diphenylcyclopropenone sensitization with weekly scalp DPC. TCRdb reprocessed the RACE reads with MiXCR, giving one entry per CDR3 protein. The profile shows about 69,000 distinct CDR3 sequences, over 9% of them singletons. Sequences were derived from whole blood, sampled in connection with sensitization to the hapten diphenylcyclopropenone (DPC). Every receptor here comes from a woman aged 50 to 65 with alopecia areata. Some clones in this sample may be carry-over from other donors' samples.

This clonotype was observed at least ten times. The gene calls are TRBV7-9 and TRBJ1-1; D not resolved. The CDR3 length is 13 residues. The germline CDR1 and CDR2 sequences are SEHNR and FQNEAQ (reference sequence). Trimming took 4 bases from V and 1 from J, leaving 7 bases between them. Written as DNA, the CDR3 is TGTGCCAGCAGCTATACACAGAACACTGAAGCTTTCTTT. This codes for CASSYTQNTEAFF. The entire variable domain, with the rest obtained from reference TRBV7-9 and TRBJ1-1, is as follows: DTGVSQNPRHKITKRGQNVTFRCDPISEHNRLYWYRQTLGQGPEFLTYFQNEAQLEKSRLLSDRFSAERPKGSFSTLEIQRTEQGDSAMYLCASSYTQNTEAFFGQGTRLTVV.

This clonotype has more than one count but fewer than ten. The V gene is TRBV5-5, the J gene TRBJ1-2; the D gene is possibly TRBD1 (6 bases). Germline values: CDR1 SGHKS, CDR2 YYEKEE (reference sequence). This CDR3 is 13 amino acids long. V lost 1 base and J 8 bases, leaving 12 bases between the germline ends. The CDR3 loop is CASSLSGAEGYTF. CDR3 in DNA: TGTGCCAGCAGCTTGTCAGGGGCGGAAGGCTACACCTTC.

This clonotype was recorded many times. J is TRBJ1-2 and V is TRBV20-1; D is unresolved. Between the trimmed V and J ends, which lost 2 bases and 4 bases, there was a span of 11 bases. Germline CDR1 DFQATT, CDR2 SNEGSKA (reference sequence). The CDR3 has 13 residues. The DNA for the CDR3 is TGCAGTGCTAGATCGGATGTCCCCTATGGCTACACCTTC. Translation: CSARSDVPYGYTF.